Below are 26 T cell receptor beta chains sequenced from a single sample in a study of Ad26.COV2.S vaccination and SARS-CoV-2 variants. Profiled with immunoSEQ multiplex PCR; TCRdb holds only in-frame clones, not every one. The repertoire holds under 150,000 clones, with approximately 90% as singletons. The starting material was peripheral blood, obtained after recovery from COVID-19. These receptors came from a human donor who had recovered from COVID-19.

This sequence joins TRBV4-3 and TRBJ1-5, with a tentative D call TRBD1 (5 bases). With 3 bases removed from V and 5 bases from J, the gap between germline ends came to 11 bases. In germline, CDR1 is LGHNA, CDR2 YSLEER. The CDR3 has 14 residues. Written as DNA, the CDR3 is TGCGCCAGCAGCCAGAGTTGGGGGGATCAGCCCCAGCATTTT. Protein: CASSQSWGDQPQHF.

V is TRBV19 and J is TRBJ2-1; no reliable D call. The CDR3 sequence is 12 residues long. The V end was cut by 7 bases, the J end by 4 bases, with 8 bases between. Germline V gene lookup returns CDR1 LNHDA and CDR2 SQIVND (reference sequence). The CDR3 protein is CASTGAYNEQFF. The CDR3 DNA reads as TGTGCCAGTACGGGCGCATACAATGAGCAGTTCTTC. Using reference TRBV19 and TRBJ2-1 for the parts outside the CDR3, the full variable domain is DGGITQSPKYLFRKEGQNVTLSCEQNLNHDAMYWYRQDPGQGLRLIYYSQIVNDFQKGDIAEGYSVSREKKESFPLTVTSAQKNPTAFYLCASTGAYNEQFFGPGTRLTVL.

The CDR3 protein is CASSSFRGQVQPQHF. The CDR3 coding sequence is TGTGCCAGCAGTTCCTTCAGGGGGCAGGTTCAGCCCCAGCATTTT. V and J are TRBV28 and TRBJ1-5; 8 positions match TRBD1. Germline-derived CDR1 and CDR2 are MDHEN and SYDVKM. The CDR3 loop spans 15 amino acids. The V gene end was trimmed by 4 bases and the J gene end by 6 bases; junction bases not matched to a gene: 8.

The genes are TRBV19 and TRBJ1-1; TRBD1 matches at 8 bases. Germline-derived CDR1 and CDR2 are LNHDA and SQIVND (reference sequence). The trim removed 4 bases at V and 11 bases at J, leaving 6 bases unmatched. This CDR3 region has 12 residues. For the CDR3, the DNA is TGTGCCAGTAGTAATAGACAGGGGACGGCTTTCTTT. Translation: CASSNRQGTAFF.

The CDR3 loop reads CATPAHRGQGNYGYTF. The DNA for the CDR3 is TGTGCCACTCCCGCCCACCGGGGGCAGGGAAACTATGGCTACACCTTC. The chain uses TRBV27 and TRBJ1-2; D is perhaps TRBD1 (6 bases). With 10 bases removed from V and 2 bases from J, the gap between germline ends came to 23 bases. This CDR3 contains 16 residues. The germline V gene has CDR1 MNHEY and CDR2 SMNVEV (reference sequence).

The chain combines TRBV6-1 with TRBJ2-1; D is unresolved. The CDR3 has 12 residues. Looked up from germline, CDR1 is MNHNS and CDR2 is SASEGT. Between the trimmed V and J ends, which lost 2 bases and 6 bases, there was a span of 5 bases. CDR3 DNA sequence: TGTGCCAGCAGTGAACGGAGCAATGAGCAGTTCTTC. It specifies CASSERSNEQFF.

The CDR3 loop is CASSSGQGTNEKLFF. CDR3 sequence (DNA): TGTGCCAGCAGCTCCGGACAGGGAACTAATGAAAAACTGTTTTTT. The rearrangement uses TRBV7-9 and TRBJ1-4; 8 bases match TRBD1. The CDR3 loop spans 15 amino acids. Germline trimming cut 4 bases from V and 1 base from J; bases unmatched to any gene: 2. CDR1 is SEHNR and CDR2 is FQNEAQ in the germline V gene (reference sequence).

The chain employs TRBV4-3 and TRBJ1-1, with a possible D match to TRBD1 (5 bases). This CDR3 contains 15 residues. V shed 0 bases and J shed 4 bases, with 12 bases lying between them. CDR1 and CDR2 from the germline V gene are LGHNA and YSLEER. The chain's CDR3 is CASSQDGGGGTEAFF. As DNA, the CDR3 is TGCGCCAGCAGCCAAGATGGGGGGGGAGGCACTGAAGCTTTCTTT.

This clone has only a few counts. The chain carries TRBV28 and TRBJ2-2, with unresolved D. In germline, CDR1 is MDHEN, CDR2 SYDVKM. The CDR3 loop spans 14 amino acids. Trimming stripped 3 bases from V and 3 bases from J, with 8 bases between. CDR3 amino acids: CASSFYGDTGELFF. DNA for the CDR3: TGTGCCAGCAGTTTTTACGGAGACACCGGGGAGCTGTTTTTT.

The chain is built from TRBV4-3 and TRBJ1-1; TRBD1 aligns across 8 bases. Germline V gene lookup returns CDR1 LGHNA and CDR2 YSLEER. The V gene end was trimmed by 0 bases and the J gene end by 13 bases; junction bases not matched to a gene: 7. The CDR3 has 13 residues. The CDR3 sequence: CASSQESPGQVFF. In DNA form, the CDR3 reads TGCGCCAGCAGCCAAGAGAGCCCGGGACAGGTTTTCTTT.

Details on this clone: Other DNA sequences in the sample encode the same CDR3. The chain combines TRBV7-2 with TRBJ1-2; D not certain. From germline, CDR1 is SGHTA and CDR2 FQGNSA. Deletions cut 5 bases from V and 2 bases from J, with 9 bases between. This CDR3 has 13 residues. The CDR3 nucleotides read TGTGCCAGCAGCCAAACAGTGAACTATGGCTACACCTTC. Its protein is CASSQTVNYGYTF. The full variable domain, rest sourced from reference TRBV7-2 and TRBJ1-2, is GAGVSQSPSNKVTEKGKDVELRCDPISGHTALYWYRQSLGQGLEFLIYFQGNSAPDKSGLPSDRFSAERTGGSVSTLTIQRTQQEDSAVYLCASSQTVNYGYTFGSGTRLTVV.

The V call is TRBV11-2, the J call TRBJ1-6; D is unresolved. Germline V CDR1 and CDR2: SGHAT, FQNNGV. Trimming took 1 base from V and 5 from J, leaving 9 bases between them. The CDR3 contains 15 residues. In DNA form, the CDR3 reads TGTGCCAGCAGCTTAGCCTACATTAATAATTCACCCCTCCACTTT. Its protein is CASSLAYINNSPLHF. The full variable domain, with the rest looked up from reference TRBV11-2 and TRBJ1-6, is EAGVAQSPRYKIIEKRQSVAFWCNPISGHATLYWYQQILGQGPKLLIQFQNNGVVDDSQLPKDRFSAERLKGVDSTLKIQPAKLEDSAVYLCASSLAYINNSPLHFGNGTRLTVT.

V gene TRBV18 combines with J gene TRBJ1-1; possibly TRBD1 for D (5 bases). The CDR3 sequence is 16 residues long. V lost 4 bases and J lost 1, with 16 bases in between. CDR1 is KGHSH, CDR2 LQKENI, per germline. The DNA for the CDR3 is TGTGCCAGCTCACTCCACAGGCTGGACGGGAACACTGAAGCTTTCTTT. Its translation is CASSLHRLDGNTEAFF.

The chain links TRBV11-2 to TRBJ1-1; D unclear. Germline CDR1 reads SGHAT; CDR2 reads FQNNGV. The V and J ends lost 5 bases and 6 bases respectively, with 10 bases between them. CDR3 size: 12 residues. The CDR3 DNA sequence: TGTGCCAGCAGCCCTTGGACGGCTGAAGCTTTCTTT. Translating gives CASSPWTAEAFF.

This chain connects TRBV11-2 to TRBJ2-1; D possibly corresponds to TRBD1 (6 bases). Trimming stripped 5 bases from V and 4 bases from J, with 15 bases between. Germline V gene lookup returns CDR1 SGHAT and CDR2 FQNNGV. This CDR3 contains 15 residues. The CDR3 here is CASSDRQVLYNEQFF. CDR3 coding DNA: TGTGCCAGCAGCGATCGACAGGTTTTATACAATGAGCAGTTCTTC.

As DNA, the CDR3 is TGTGCCAGCAGTTACTCAGGCCCTGGAAACACCATATATTTT. Amino acid sequence: CASSYSGPGNTIYF. This sequence joins TRBV6-5 and TRBJ1-3; unclear D gene. CDR1 and CDR2 (germline): MNHEY, SVGAGI. V lost 0 bases, J lost 2 bases, and 5 bases lay in between. This CDR3 contains 14 residues.

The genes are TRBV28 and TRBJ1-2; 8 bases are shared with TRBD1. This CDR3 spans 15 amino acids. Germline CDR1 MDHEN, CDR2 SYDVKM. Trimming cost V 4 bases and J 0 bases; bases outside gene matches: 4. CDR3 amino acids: CASSYQGAANYGYTF. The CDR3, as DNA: TGTGCCAGCAGTTACCAGGGGGCCGCTAACTATGGCTACACCTTC.

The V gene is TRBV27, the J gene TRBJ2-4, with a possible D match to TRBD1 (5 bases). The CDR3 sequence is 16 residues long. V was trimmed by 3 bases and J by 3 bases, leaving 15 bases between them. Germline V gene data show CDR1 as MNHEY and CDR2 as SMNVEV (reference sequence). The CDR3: CASSFSTERSKNIQYF. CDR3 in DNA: TGTGCCAGCAGTTTCTCGACAGAGCGAAGCAAAAACATTCAGTACTTC.

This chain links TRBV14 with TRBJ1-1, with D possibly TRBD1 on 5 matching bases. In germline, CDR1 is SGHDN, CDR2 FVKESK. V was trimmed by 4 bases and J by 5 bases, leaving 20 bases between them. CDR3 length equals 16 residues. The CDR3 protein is CASSPFYGNGGTEAFF. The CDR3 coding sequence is TGTGCCAGCAGCCCTTTTTATGGGAACGGGGGTACTGAAGCTTTCTTT.

The CDR3 spells CASSSSGTGANVLTF. The CDR3 DNA reads as TGTGCCAGCAGTTCATCAGGAACTGGGGCCAACGTCCTGACTTTC. The chain couples TRBV28 to TRBJ2-6; no definite D call. V shed 4 bases and J shed 2 bases, with 9 bases lying between them. The CDR3 is 15 amino acids. Germline CDR1 is MDHEN and CDR2 is SYDVKM.

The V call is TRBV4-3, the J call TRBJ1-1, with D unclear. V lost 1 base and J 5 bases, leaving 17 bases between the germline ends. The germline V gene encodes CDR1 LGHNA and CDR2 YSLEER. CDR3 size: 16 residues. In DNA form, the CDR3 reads TGCGCCAGCAGCCAAGCGTTGGCCCCGGGGAGTACTGAAGCTTTCTTT. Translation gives CASSQALAPGSTEAFF.

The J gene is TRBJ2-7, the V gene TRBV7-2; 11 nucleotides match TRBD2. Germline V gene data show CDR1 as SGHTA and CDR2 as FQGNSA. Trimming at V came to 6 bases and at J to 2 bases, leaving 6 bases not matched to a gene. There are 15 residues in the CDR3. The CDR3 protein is CASSKTSGDAYEQYF. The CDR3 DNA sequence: TGTGCCAGCAGTAAGACTAGCGGGGACGCCTACGAGCAGTACTTC.

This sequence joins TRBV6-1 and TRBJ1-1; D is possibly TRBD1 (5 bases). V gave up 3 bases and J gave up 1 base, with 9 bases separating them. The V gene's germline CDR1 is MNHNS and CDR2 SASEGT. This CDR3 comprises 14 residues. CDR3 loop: CASSDGTGNTEAFF. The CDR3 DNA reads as TGTGCCAGCAGTGATGGGACGGGGAACACTGAAGCTTTCTTT.

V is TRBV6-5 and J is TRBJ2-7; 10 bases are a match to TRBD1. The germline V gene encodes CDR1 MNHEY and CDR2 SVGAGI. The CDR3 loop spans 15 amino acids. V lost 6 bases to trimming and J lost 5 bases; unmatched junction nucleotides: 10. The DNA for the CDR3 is TGTGCCAGCAGGCCGGGGGGGACAGGGGATCACGAGCAGTACTTC. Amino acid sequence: CASRPGGTGDHEQYF.

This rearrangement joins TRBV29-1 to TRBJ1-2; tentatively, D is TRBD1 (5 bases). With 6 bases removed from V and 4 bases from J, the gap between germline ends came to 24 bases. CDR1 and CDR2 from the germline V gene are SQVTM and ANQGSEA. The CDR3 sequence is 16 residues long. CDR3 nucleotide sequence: TGCAGCGTAGAATTTGGGGCGGGGCCGGGCGGCTATGGCTACACCTTC. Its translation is CSVEFGAGPGGYGYTF.

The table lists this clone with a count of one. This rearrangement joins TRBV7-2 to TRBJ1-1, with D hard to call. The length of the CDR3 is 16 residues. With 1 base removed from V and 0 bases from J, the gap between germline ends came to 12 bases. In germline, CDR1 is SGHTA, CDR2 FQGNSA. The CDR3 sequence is CASSLGNRRMNTEAFF. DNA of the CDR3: TGTGCCAGCAGCTTAGGGAACAGACGGATGAACACTGAAGCTTTCTTT.